These T cell receptor beta chains were read from a single sample in a study of cytomegalovirus exposure and HLA in healthy donors. TCRdb's copy holds only in-frame clones and misses some; the assay was immunoSEQ multiplex PCR. The table has 85,000 to 120,000 clones, roughly 73% seen once; the top ten hold roughly 2.5%. Specimen: PBMCs. The receptors derive from a man aged 35 to 55 in good health and CMV-seronegative. CDR3s include the opening cysteine and the closing phenylalanine or tryptophan. A D gene is named only where the DNA matches it firmly. Clone size is stated in some rows and not others, as once, few, many or a class when expanded.

size	V	D	J	CDR3	DNA
few	TRBV5-1	TRBD2	TRBJ2-7	CASSLGAHLGLAGSGEQYF	TGCGCCAGCAGCTTGGGAGCCCACCTCGGACTAGCGGGGTCGGGGGAGCAGTACTTC
.	TRBV5-1	TRBD1	TRBJ1-1	CASSLGASGQGNTEAFF	TGCGCCAGCAGCTTGGGGGCGTCGGGACAGGGCAACACTGAAGCTTTCTTT
.	TRBV6-6	TRBD2	TRBJ2-1	CASSYPGGAYNEQFF	TGTGCCAGCAGTTACCCCGGGGGGGCCTACAATGAGCAGTTCTTC
.	TRBV11-3	.	TRBJ2-1	CASSTGGVTGMNEQFF	TGTGCCAGCAGCACTGGAGGGGTGACGGGTATGAATGAGCAGTTCTTC
few	TRBV7-6	TRBD2	TRBJ2-2	CASSRPGGNTGELFF	TGTGCCAGCAGCCGACCGGGAGGAAACACCGGGGAGCTGTTTTTT
.	TRBV5-1	TRBD2	TRBJ2-5	CASSSPLGGETQYF	TGCGCCAGCAGCTCACCGTTGGGGGGGGAGACCCAGTACTTC
.	TRBV7-6	TRBD2	TRBJ2-3	CASSARLAGGYTTDTQYF	TGTGCCAGCAGCGCCAGACTAGCGGGGGGCTACACGACAGATACGCAGTATTTT
once	TRBV2	TRBD2	TRBJ2-5	CASSPGTSGGSQYF	TGTGCCAGCAGTCCCGGGACTAGCGGGGGTTCCCAGTACTTC
.	TRBV4-1	TRBD2	TRBJ2-2	CASSQEVAGSTGELFF	TGCGCCAGCAGCCAAGAAGTAGCGGGGAGTACCGGGGAGCTGTTTTTT
.	TRBV6-6	.	TRBJ1-4	CASRDGGWTNEKLFF	TGTGCCAGCAGGGATGGGGGGTGGACTAATGAAAAACTGTTTTTT
once	TRBV19	.	TRBJ2-6	CASSIQGSSSGANVLTF	TGTGCCAGTAGTATTCAGGGGTCGAGCTCTGGGGCCAACGTCCTGACTTTC
.	TRBV27	.	TRBJ2-1	CASIPQELVEQFF	TGTGCCAGCATCCCACAGGAACTGGTGGAGCAGTTCTTC
few	TRBV9	.	TRBJ1-4	CASSVDGSGEKLFF	TGTGCCAGCAGCGTAGATGGCTCGGGTGAAAAACTGTTTTTT
.	TRBV19	TRBD2	TRBJ2-1	CASSKLAGNTYNEQFF	TGTGCCAGTAGTAAACTAGCGGGGAATACCTACAATGAGCAGTTCTTC
few	TRBV4-1	.	TRBJ1-6	CASSQAWSSYNSPLHF	TGCGCCAGCAGCCAAGCCTGGAGCTCCTATAATTCACCCCTCCACTTT
few	TRBV6-1	TRBD1	TRBJ1-5	CASRGQVSSNQPQHF	TGTGCCAGCAGGGGACAGGTATCTAGCAATCAGCCCCAGCATTTT
once	TRBV5-1	.	TRBJ1-2	CASSPEVQGWSGYTF	TGCGCCAGCAGCCCGGAGGTACAGGGTTGGTCCGGCTACACCTTC
.	TRBV7-9	TRBD1	TRBJ1-2	CASSTINRGAGYGYTF	TGTGCCAGCAGCACGATAAACAGGGGGGCCGGCTATGGCTACACCTTC
.	TRBV5-4	.	TRBJ2-7	CASSFQGRSSEGEQYF	TGTGCCAGCAGCTTCCAAGGACGATCCAGCGAGGGCGAGCAGTACTTC
.	TRBV9	TRBD1	TRBJ1-1	CASSAGGQGITEAFF	TGTGCCAGCAGCGCCGGGGGACAGGGGATCACTGAAGCTTTCTTT
once	TRBV5-1	.	TRBJ2-7	CASSLDDRRREYF	TGCGCCAGCAGCTTGGACGACAGGAGAAGAGAGTACTTC
.	TRBV19	.	TRBJ2-1	CASSLGSSYNEQFF	TGTGCCAGTAGTTTAGGCAGCTCCTACAATGAGCAGTTCTTC
.	TRBV5-5	TRBD1	TRBJ1-2	CASSLKARGLVYGYTF	TGTGCCAGCAGCTTGAAAGCCAGGGGGCTTGTCTATGGCTACACCTTC
.	TRBV2	TRBD1	TRBJ2-3	CASKGQGGTDTQYF	TGTGCCAGCAAGGGACAGGGAGGTACAGATACGCAGTATTTT
few	TRBV19	.	TRBJ1-4	CASSLGSANEKLFF	TGTGCCAGTAGTTTAGGTAGCGCTAATGAAAAACTGTTTTTT
.	TRBV2	.	TRBJ2-7	CASLPDRSYEQYF	TGTGCCAGCTTACCTGACAGATCCTACGAGCAGTACTTC
few	TRBV2	.	TRBJ2-1	CASVKDPRVIDNEQFF	TGTGCCAGCGTAAAAGACCCTCGGGTTATAGATAATGAGCAGTTCTTC
once	TRBV23-1	TRBD1	TRBJ1-1	CASSQSFAGQGGSEAFF	TGCGCCAGCAGTCAATCGTTCGCGGGACAGGGAGGTTCTGAAGCTTTCTTT
.	TRBV5-1	TRBD1	TRBJ1-1	CASSWTGQGTGLAFF	TGCGCCAGCAGCTGGACGGGACAGGGAACGGGGCTGGCTTTCTTT
.	TRBV19	.	TRBJ2-3	CASKGGLVTDTQYF	TGTGCCAGTAAGGGGGGGCTTGTAACAGATACGCAGTATTTT
.	TRBV6-1	.	TRBJ1-6	CASTRLETVNSPLHF	TGTGCCAGCACCCGATTAGAGACAGTAAATTCACCCCTCCACTTT